This T cell receptor (beta chain) appears in the sequencing data of a study of shared clonotypes between healthy human individuals (dated by TCRdb to between 2020 and 2021). Some background on the complete study: The cohort comprised two women and a few men aged 18 to 49 years. Between about 0.94 and 10 billion PBMCs per donor were obtained by leukapheresis. The study deeply sequenced blood TCR repertoires of five healthy adults to estimate repertoire size and the extent of clonotype sharing between individuals. For each donor, CD4 naive and CD4 memory were each run on three plates, CD8 naive on two plates, and CD8 memory on one plate. To increase sequencing depth and limit assay-specific biases, TCR repertoire library preparation and sequencing were carried out by different laboratories using diverse techniques.

Using the deep immunoSEQ assay, multiplex PCR amplified TCR CDR3 regions from genomic DNA. Extracted genomic DNA from each cell subset was distributed evenly across all wells of several immunoSEQ 96-well plates, and each plate was treated as a replicate. For sorted subsets, 150 to 200 ng genomic DNA, equal to some 28,000 T cell genomes, was loaded into each replicate PCR. Purified libraries were quantified with a Qubit 3.0 fluorometer, sized on a Bioanalyzer 2100, and re-quantified with the KAPA Library Quantification kit. Each immunoSEQ 96-well plate was sequenced on its own single-read 150-cycle Illumina NextSeq 550 flow cell. The authors' analysis ran thus. The immunoSEQ output contained only junctional sequences without quality scores, so filtering could not match that applied to full-length reads. To assign V/J genes and CDR3, sequences were annotated against IMGT germline references using PyIR, a Python wrapper for IgBLAST v1.9. Any read was removed if the V/J assignment was weak (E-value above 1e-6), the CDR3 was missing, or the read contained stop codons, out-of-frame junctions, or ambiguous translated residues. V3J clonotypes were defined by identical inferred V gene, J gene, and CDR3 amino acid sequence. Percentage overlap between repertoires was computed as shared unique clonotypes divided by the size of the smaller repertoire. Richness of each repertoire was evaluated using RTK rarefaction, the Chao1 estimator, and Recon v2.1 estimates of unobserved clonotypes. Generation probabilities were computed with OLGA for all TCRbeta clonotypes obtained by the gDNA method from a handful of donors. In TCRdb, the immuneACCESS table is reduced to in-frame sequences with V and J assigned. These tables do not hold every clone; where another copy was compared, an unresolved V gene accounts for under half, and the others remain unexplained. V, J and clone size derive from that table, while D and trimming were established from the DNA sequence. A total of approximately 1,000,000 clones appear in this sample, 77% of them only once. The ten largest clonotypes hold 0.89% of the sample.

The donors were healthy, HIV-negative adults who had no recently reported acute infections or vaccinations. Only Caucasian adults living in Nashville, Tennessee, USA were represented among the donors. CD4+ T cells were enriched by magnetic negative selection; naive cells were then positively selected on CD45RA, and the negative fraction formed the memory subset. Blood was obtained by leukapheresis, after which PBMCs were separated by Ficoll-Histopaque density gradient centrifugation and cryopreserved in liquid nitrogen vapor phase. Analytical flow cytometry was used to check the purity and quantity of every magnetically sorted T cell population. Each sorted fraction had its genomic DNA isolated and then quantified by UV absorbance on a Nanodrop 2000c. Broader findings and caveats from the paper: Only blood was sampled, and tissue TCR repertoires likely differ from those in blood. Clonotypes shared by all four sorted-subset donors showed higher generation probabilities than non-shared clonotypes. Pairwise subsampling led to the expectation that sequencing depth would affect the degree of clonotype sharing among donors. Naive subsets generally had larger estimated clonotype richness than memory subsets did. About 5% of naive CD4, 3% to 3.5% of naive CD8, 2% to 2.5% of memory CD4, and approximately 0.4% of memory CD8 clonotypes were shared across several donors. Rarefaction of sorted-subset datasets indicated incomplete sequencing despite the large sequencing depth. The small number of donors limited the genetic and exposure-history diversity represented.

Notes on this clone: Which antigen it targets is not known. Within one base of it there is no much larger clone, and no base qualities were kept.

The clonotype was recovered from a young man in good health. Some clones in this sample may be carry-over from other donors' samples. The sequenced material came from memory CD4+ T cells from PBMCs. The sample's cell subset or site label is to be understood as: CD45RA-negative fraction.

The CDR3 amino acid sequence is: CASSLVDRTDEQFF. The sequenced DNA is TGCGCCAGCAGCTTGGTCGACAGGACCGATGAGCAGTTCTTC. In this chain, TRBV5-1 is recombined with TRBJ2-1; TRBD1 might be the D gene, on 6 matching bases. Taken from the germline V gene, the CDR1 and CDR2 loops are SGHRS and YFSETQ. The trim is 0 bases for V and 8 bases for J, with a gap of 12 bases between the germline ends. The CDR3, from cysteine to phenylalanine, totals 14 residues. Only the CDR3 DNA is retained, 42 bases long and in frame from the first base.